A selection of T cell receptor beta chains follows, all from one sample in a study of CD8+ T cells in alopecia areata. TCRdb's copy holds only in-frame clones and misses some; the assay was immunoSEQ multiplex PCR. The sample has 150,000 to 200,000 clones, roughly 60% seen once; the top ten hold 1.3%. The sequences come from CD4+ T cells sorted from blood, collected at roughly week 49, from a patient treated with tofacitinib. These receptors all come from a human donor with alopecia areata. The CDR3 runs from the conserved cysteine through the conserved F or W. D genes are given only for firm matches. Some rows mark clone size as missing; the rest say once, few, many or name a class of expanded clone.

d_call,clone_size,v_call,j_call,cdr3_aa,cdr3_nt
-,few,TRBV29-1,TRBJ2-1,CSVEGGGLRGSYNEQFF,TGCAGCGTTGAAGGGGGAGGGCTCAGGGGGTCCTACAATGAGCAGTTCTTC
TRBD1,-,TRBV28,TRBJ2-7,CASLFLRPGQGLSYEQYF,TGTGCCAGCCTCTTCCTTCGACCGGGACAGGGCCTCTCCTACGAGCAGTACTTC
TRBD2,-,TRBV5-6,TRBJ2-7,CASSPGGSYEQYF,TGTGCCAGCAGCCCCGGGGGGTCCTACGAGCAGTACTTC
TRBD1,-,TRBV29-1,TRBJ2-4,CSVADRDRAGKNIQYF,TGCAGCGTTGCGGACCGGGACAGGGCCGGCAAAAACATTCAGTACTTC
-,-,TRBV29-1,TRBJ2-2,CSALGTSKNTGELFF,TGCAGCGCCCTTGGGACTTCCAAGAACACCGGGGAGCTGTTTTTT
-,few,TRBV7-2,TRBJ1-5,CASSPGGSNQPQHF,TGTGCCAGCAGCCCCGGGGGGAGCAATCAGCCCCAGCATTTT
-,-,TRBV4-3,TRBJ1-6,CASSQDGRASTPLHF,TGCGCCAGCAGCCAAGACGGCAGGGCGAGCACACCCCTCCACTTT
TRBD1,-,TRBV27,TRBJ2-5,CASSFRDSGWETQYF,TGTGCCAGCAGTTTCCGGGACAGTGGATGGGAGACCCAGTACTTC
-,-,TRBV18,TRBJ1-3,CASSIADSGNTIYF,TGTGCCAGCTCAATCGCCGACTCTGGAAACACCATATATTTT
TRBD1,-,TRBV5-1,TRBJ2-1,CASSLAGTGAYNEQFF,TGCGCCAGCAGCTTGGCCGGGACAGGGGCCTACAATGAGCAGTTCTTC
TRBD1,few,TRBV7-2,TRBJ1-2,CASSPWDRGGGYTF,TGTGCCAGCAGCCCGTGGGACAGGGGCGGCGGCTACACCTTC
TRBD1,-,TRBV5-1,TRBJ1-2,CASSLGDRGRGYTF,TGCGCCAGCAGCTTGGGGGACAGGGGACGGGGCTACACCTTC
-,-,TRBV25-1,TRBJ2-3,CASSESGADTQYF,TGTGCCAGCAGTGAATCCGGAGCGGATACGCAGTATTTT
-,once,TRBV4-3,TRBJ1-5,CASSNGEQPQHF,TGCGCCAGCAGTAATGGGGAGCAGCCCCAGCATTTT
-,few,TRBV30,TRBJ1-2,CAWARDYGYTF,TGTGCCTGGGCCCGAGACTATGGCTACACCTTC
-,few,TRBV4-3,TRBJ2-7,CASSPSLRAGREQYF,TGCGCCAGCAGCCCTTCCCTGAGGGCAGGTCGAGAGCAGTACTTC
TRBD2,-,TRBV30,TRBJ2-3,CAWSVLAGGFSTDTQYF,TGTGCCTGGAGTGTACTAGCGGGGGGCTTTAGCACAGATACGCAGTATTTT
-,-,TRBV18,TRBJ1-2,CASSSLEANYGYTF,TGTGCCAGCTCCTCTCTCGAGGCCAACTATGGCTACACCTTC
TRBD1,-,TRBV6-5,TRBJ1-6,CASSDRGGSPLHF,TGTGCCAGCAGTGACAGGGGTGGATCACCCCTCCACTTT
-,once,TRBV29-1,TRBJ1-1,CSVARAQLPEAFF,TGCAGCGTTGCTCGGGCCCAGCTCCCTGAAGCTTTCTTT
-,-,TRBV4-3,TRBJ2-2,CASSLQGHTGELFF,TGCGCCAGCAGCCTCCAGGGGCACACCGGGGAGCTGTTTTTT
TRBD1,few,TRBV4-3,TRBJ2-7,CASSQGTGDEQYF,TGCGCCAGCAGCCAAGGGACAGGGGACGAGCAGTACTTC
TRBD2,few,TRBV7-6,TRBJ2-3,CASSLGSGGSTDTQYF,TGTGCCAGCAGCTTAGGAAGCGGGGGGAGCACAGATACGCAGTATTTT
TRBD2,few,TRBV9,TRBJ2-1,CASSGSSSYNEQFF,TGTGCCAGTAGCGGGTCGAGCTCCTACAATGAGCAGTTCTTC
-,-,TRBV5-1,TRBJ2-7,CASSSGGDEQYF,TGCGCCAGCAGCTCTGGGGGCGACGAGCAGTACTTC
-,-,TRBV7-2,TRBJ2-4,CASSLTGAKNIQYF,TGTGCCAGCAGCTTGACAGGAGCCAAAAACATTCAGTACTTC
-,-,TRBV14,TRBJ2-5,CASSQVRETQYF,TGTGCCAGCAGCCAAGTTAGGGAGACCCAGTACTTC
-,-,TRBV9,TRBJ1-1,CASSVDLGLNTEAFF,TGTGCCAGCAGCGTAGATCTAGGTCTGAACACTGAAGCTTTCTTT
-,-,TRBV30,TRBJ2-7,CAWSKGGGSYEQYF,TGTGCCTGGAGTAAGGGAGGGGGGTCCTACGAGCAGTACTTC
-,-,TRBV30,TRBJ1-4,CAWSDNRGLGEKLFF,TGTGCCTGGAGCGATAATAGGGGTCTCGGAGAAAAACTGTTTTTT
-,-,TRBV29-1,TRBJ1-5,CSAKWGLQPQHF,TGCAGCGCTAAGTGGGGGCTTCAGCCCCAGCATTTT
-,-,TRBV14,TRBJ2-5,CASSQDETQYF,TGTGCCAGCAGCCAAGACGAGACCCAGTACTTC
-,-,TRBV5-1,TRBJ2-6,CASTGVASGANVLTF,TGCGCCAGCACTGGCGTGGCCTCTGGGGCCAACGTCCTGACTTTC
TRBD2,-,TRBV6-5,TRBJ2-1,CASSYSGGGAWDEQFF,TGTGCCAGCAGTTACTCAGGCGGGGGGGCCTGGGATGAGCAGTTCTTC
-,-,TRBV30,TRBJ1-2,CAWSKQNYGYTF,TGTGCCTGGAGTAAGCAGAACTATGGCTACACCTTC
TRBD1,-,TRBV15,TRBJ1-1,CATSRSGQGTIQENTEAFF,TGTGCCACCAGCAGATCGGGACAGGGTACTATCCAGGAGAACACTGAAGCTTTCTTT
-,-,TRBV30,TRBJ1-5,CAWSPPNQPQHF,TGTGCCTGGAGCCCACCGAATCAGCCCCAGCATTTT
-,few,TRBV4-1,TRBJ1-4,CASSQRTGKNEKLFF,TGCGCCAGCAGCCAACGAACAGGGAAAAATGAAAAACTGTTTTTT
-,-,TRBV7-8,TRBJ2-5,CASSLARGVGQETQYF,TGTGCCAGCAGCTTAGCTAGGGGCGTCGGCCAAGAGACCCAGTACTTC
-,few,TRBV5-1,TRBJ1-3,CASSLPTVAGNTIYF,TGCGCCAGCAGCTTGCCGACAGTTGCCGGAAACACCATATATTTT